A single sample gave rise to the 18 T cell receptor beta chains below, sequenced in a study of OX40 agonist ivuxolimab in advanced cancers. The method was immunoSEQ multiplex PCR; TCRdb's version includes in-frame clones alone and lacks a portion of them. The data hold 65,000 to 100,000 clones, with about 80% observed a single time. Specimen: CD4+ or CD8+ T cells sorted from blood, collected in a trial of the OX40 agonist ivuxolimab. The receptors shown here come from an adult with an advanced solid tumor such as melanoma, head and neck, liver or kidney cancer.

The chain carries TRBV28 and TRBJ2-4, with a weak D call TRBD1 (6 bases). There are 15 residues in the CDR3. Germline lookup yields CDR1 MDHEN and CDR2 SYDVKM. V lost 2 bases, J lost 2 bases, and 10 bases lay in between. For the CDR3, the DNA is TGTGCCAGCAGTTTAACAACAGGGTCCAAAAACATTCAGTACTTC. Translating gives CASSLTTGSKNIQYF.

V is TRBV19 and J is TRBJ1-1; TRBD1 matches 8 bases. J gave up 2 bases and V 5 bases, and 7 bases lay outside the gene matches. This CDR3 is 15 amino acids long. Germline CDR1 LNHDA, CDR2 SQIVND (reference sequence). The CDR3 nucleotides are TGTGCCAGTAGTTTGGGGGACAGGCCCAACACTGAAGCTTTCTTT. It yields the protein CASSLGDRPNTEAFF.

The V gene is TRBV19, the J gene TRBJ2-2, with 13 bases fitting TRBD2. This CDR3 is 18 amino acids long. The germline gives CDR1 LNHDA, CDR2 SQIVND (reference sequence). V was clipped by 6 bases and J by 3 bases; unmatched bases: 10. CDR3 bases: TGTGCCAGTAGGCGACTAGCGGGGGGACCCCGGGACACCGGGGAGCTGTTTTTT. It encodes CASRRLAGGPRDTGELFF.

The chain links TRBV30 to TRBJ2-7, with no clear D. The CDR3 runs 14 residues. Trimming shortened V by 1 base and J by 1 base, and 11 bases separated the two germline ends. Germline assignment: CDR1 GTSNPN and CDR2 SVGIG (reference sequence). The DNA for the CDR3 is TGTGCCTGGAGTGCTCTGCGGAATTCCTACGAGCAGTACTTC. Translation: CAWSALRNSYEQYF.

This chain uses TRBV5-4 with TRBJ2-2; 7 bases agree with TRBD1. V dropped 4 bases and J dropped 5; count of bases not matched to a gene: 11. The CDR3 sequence is 16 residues long. The germline V gene encodes CDR1 SGHNT and CDR2 YYREEE (reference sequence). The CDR3 loop is CASSPTMPGQTGELFF. In DNA, the CDR3 is TGTGCCAGCAGCCCCACTATGCCGGGACAGACCGGGGAGCTGTTTTTT.

This chain connects TRBV27 to TRBJ1-5, with D possibly matching TRBD1 (6 bases). V was shortened by 6 bases and J by 0 bases, with 18 bases between the two germline ends. CDR1 and CDR2 from the germline V gene are MNHEY and SMNVEV (reference sequence). This CDR3 spans 17 amino acids. CDR3 sequence (DNA): TGTGCCAGCAGCAAATATCCGGGACACGTTAGCAATCAGCCCCAGCATTTT. Its protein product is CASSKYPGHVSNQPQHF.

The chain joins TRBV2 to TRBJ1-2; 10 bases line up with TRBD1. Looked up from germline, CDR1 is SNHLY and CDR2 is FYNNEI. The CDR3 has 16 amino acids. V lost 9 bases and J lost 4; bases outside the gene matches: 14. The CDR3 region has the DNA TGTGCCAGAAAGGGGACAGGGGAGGAGGGGGGCTATGGCTACACCTTC. As protein: CARKGTGEEGGYGYTF.

This clone turned up a few times. The chain recombines TRBV7-6 with TRBJ2-1; maybe TRBD1 (5 bases). CDR1 is SGHVS, CDR2 FNYEAQ, per germline. This CDR3 spans 14 amino acids. V lost 2 bases and J lost 4, with 9 bases in between. The CDR3 nucleotides read TGTGCCAGCAGCTTAAGGCAGGGATACAATGAGCAGTTCTTC. This codes for CASSLRQGYNEQFF.

The chain carries TRBV27 and TRBJ1-1, with 11 bases that match TRBD1. After removal of 0 bases from V and 3 bases from J, the junction contained 6 bases not matched to a gene. This CDR3 has 17 amino acids. Germline-derived CDR1 and CDR2 are MNHEY and SMNVEV (reference sequence). The CDR3 region has the DNA TGTGCCAGCAGTTTATCACCCGGACAGGGGGCCGACACTGAAGCTTTCTTT. As protein: CASSLSPGQGADTEAFF.

The rearrangement links TRBV12-1 to TRBJ1-6; the D call TRBD1 from the table was never checked on the DNA. TRBV12-1 is a known pseudogene. The CDR3 is 15 amino acids. CDR3 sequence reads: CASSLQTGASSPLHF. The CDR3 DNA reads as TGTGCCAGCAGCTTACAGACAGGGGCAAGCTCACCCCTCCACTTT.

The rearrangement joins TRBV11-2 to TRBJ2-6; D gene uncertain. Germline CDR1 and CDR2: SGHAT and FQNNGV. The CDR3 is made up of 18 amino acids. V lost 1 base, J lost 0 bases, and 13 bases lay in between. DNA for the CDR3: TGTGCCAGCAGCTTAGTTCCAGGAAGGAACTCTGGGGCCAACGTCCTGACTTTC. This sequence encodes CASSLVPGRNSGANVLTF.

V and J are TRBV27 and TRBJ1-5; TRBD1 might be the D (5 bases). The CDR3 runs 14 residues. V lost 8 bases and J 6 bases, leaving 17 bases between the germline ends. Germline V gene sequence: CDR1 MNHEY, CDR2 SMNVEV (reference sequence). CDR3 in amino acids: CASAPWGEGQPQHF. The CDR3 nucleotides are TGTGCCAGCGCCCCGTGGGGGGAGGGTCAGCCCCAGCATTTT.

This clone appeared a single time. V is TRBV28 and J is TRBJ2-3, with 12 bases identical to TRBD2. Germline CDR1 MDHEN, CDR2 SYDVKM. Losses at the gene ends were 5 bases for V and 0 bases for J; bases not matched to a gene: 9. The CDR3 consists of 18 residues. Here the CDR3 reads CASSRSLGTSGSTDTQYF. CDR3 bases: TGTGCCAGCAGTCGAAGCCTCGGGACTAGCGGGAGCACAGATACGCAGTATTTT.

V and J are TRBV7-3 and TRBJ2-7; the D gene is possibly TRBD2 (6 bases). The ends were cut back, 5 bases at V and 0 bases at J, with 14 bases in the middle. There are 15 residues in the CDR3. The germline V gene encodes CDR1 SGHTA and CDR2 FQGTGA. This CDR3 reads CASSTIRDSSYEQYF. The CDR3 region has the DNA TGTGCCAGCAGCACAATCCGGGACTCCTCCTACGAGCAGTACTTC.

The chain joins TRBV7-3 to TRBJ2-7, with D possibly TRBD2 on 6 matching bases. Trimming shortened V by 4 bases and J by 2 bases, and 18 bases separated the two germline ends. CDR1 SGHTA and CDR2 FQGTGA come from the germline V gene. This CDR3 is 16 amino acids long. The CDR3 here is CASSSGRTTNAYEQYF. CDR3 in DNA: TGTGCCAGCAGCTCCGGCAGGACTACGAACGCCTACGAGCAGTACTTC.

J is TRBJ1-1 and V is TRBV7-2; 9 bases are shared with TRBD1. In germline, CDR1 is SGHTA, CDR2 FQGNSA. V dropped 5 bases and J dropped 5; count of bases not matched to a gene: 9. The CDR3 has 15 residues. The chain's CDR3 is CASSPITGGWTEAFF. CDR3 coding DNA: TGTGCCAGCAGCCCAATTACAGGGGGCTGGACTGAAGCTTTCTTT.

This clone was recorded only once. This sequence joins TRBV7-9 and TRBJ1-1, with TRBD1 matching over 7 bases. The CDR3 consists of 19 residues. V lost 5 bases to trimming and J lost 6 bases; unmatched junction nucleotides: 24. Germline lookup yields CDR1 SEHNR and CDR2 FQNEAQ (reference sequence). Here the CDR3 DNA reads TGTGCCAGCAGCCTTGGGTTGCTTACTGTACAGGGGAAGTACGCTGAAGCTTTCTTT. Translation gives CASSLGLLTVQGKYAEAFF.

This clone has just one count. This chain uses TRBV28 with TRBJ2-7; 12 bases agree with TRBD2. Germline V gene lookup returns CDR1 MDHEN and CDR2 SYDVKM. This CDR3 comprises 17 residues. J lost 7 bases, V lost 5 bases, and 15 bases had no gene match. The CDR3 bases are TGTGCCAGCAGTCCAGGGTCTAGCGGGGGGGCCTCGATAGAGCAGTACGTC. This gives the protein CASSPGSSGGASIEQYV.